This paragraph reports one T cell receptor (beta chain). This sample was included in a study of blood T cell repertoires in COVID-19. Between the trimmed V and J ends, which lost 2 bases and 4 bases, there was a span of 9 bases. Germline values: CDR1 SNHLY, CDR2 FYNNEI. There are 14 residues in the CDR3. In the authors' methods: Nucleated cell number was recorded as an estimate derived from reference gene primer amplification. Some clones are missing from TCRdb's copy, which holds only in-frame ones; the method was immunoSEQ multiplex PCR. D and trimming come from the DNA, and the V and J calls and clone size come from that table. The sample carries over 60,000 clones, about 75% recorded once.

This receptor was taken from an elderly woman with acute or convalescent COVID-19. The sample comprised peripheral blood. The V call is TRBV2, the J call TRBJ1-5, with D uncertain. CDR3 coding DNA: TGTGCCAGCAGTGAAAATGAGCTGAATCAGCCCCAGCATTTT. Protein product: CASSENELNQPQHF.